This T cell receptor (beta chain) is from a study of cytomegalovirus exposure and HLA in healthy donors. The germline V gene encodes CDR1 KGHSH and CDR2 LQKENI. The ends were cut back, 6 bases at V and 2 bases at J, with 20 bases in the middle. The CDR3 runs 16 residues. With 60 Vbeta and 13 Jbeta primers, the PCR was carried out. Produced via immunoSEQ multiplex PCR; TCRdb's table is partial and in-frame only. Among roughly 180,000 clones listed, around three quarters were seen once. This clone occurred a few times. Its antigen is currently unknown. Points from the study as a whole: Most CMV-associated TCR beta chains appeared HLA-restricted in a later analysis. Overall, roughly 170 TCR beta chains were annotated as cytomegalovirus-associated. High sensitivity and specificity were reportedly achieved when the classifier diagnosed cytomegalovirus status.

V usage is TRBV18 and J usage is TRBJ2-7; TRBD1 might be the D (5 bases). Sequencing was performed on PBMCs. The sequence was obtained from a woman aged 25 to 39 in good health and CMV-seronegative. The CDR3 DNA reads TGTGCCAGCTCCAAAGGGCCCCCGACAGCAACCTACGAGCAGTACTTC. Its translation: CASSKGPPTATYEQYF. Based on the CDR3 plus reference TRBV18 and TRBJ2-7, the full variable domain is NAGVMQNPRHLVRRRGQEARLRCSPMKGHSHVYWYRQLPEEGLKFMVYLQKENIIDESGMPKERFSAEFPKEGPSILRIQQVVRGDSAAYFCASSKGPPTATYEQYFGPGTRLTVT.